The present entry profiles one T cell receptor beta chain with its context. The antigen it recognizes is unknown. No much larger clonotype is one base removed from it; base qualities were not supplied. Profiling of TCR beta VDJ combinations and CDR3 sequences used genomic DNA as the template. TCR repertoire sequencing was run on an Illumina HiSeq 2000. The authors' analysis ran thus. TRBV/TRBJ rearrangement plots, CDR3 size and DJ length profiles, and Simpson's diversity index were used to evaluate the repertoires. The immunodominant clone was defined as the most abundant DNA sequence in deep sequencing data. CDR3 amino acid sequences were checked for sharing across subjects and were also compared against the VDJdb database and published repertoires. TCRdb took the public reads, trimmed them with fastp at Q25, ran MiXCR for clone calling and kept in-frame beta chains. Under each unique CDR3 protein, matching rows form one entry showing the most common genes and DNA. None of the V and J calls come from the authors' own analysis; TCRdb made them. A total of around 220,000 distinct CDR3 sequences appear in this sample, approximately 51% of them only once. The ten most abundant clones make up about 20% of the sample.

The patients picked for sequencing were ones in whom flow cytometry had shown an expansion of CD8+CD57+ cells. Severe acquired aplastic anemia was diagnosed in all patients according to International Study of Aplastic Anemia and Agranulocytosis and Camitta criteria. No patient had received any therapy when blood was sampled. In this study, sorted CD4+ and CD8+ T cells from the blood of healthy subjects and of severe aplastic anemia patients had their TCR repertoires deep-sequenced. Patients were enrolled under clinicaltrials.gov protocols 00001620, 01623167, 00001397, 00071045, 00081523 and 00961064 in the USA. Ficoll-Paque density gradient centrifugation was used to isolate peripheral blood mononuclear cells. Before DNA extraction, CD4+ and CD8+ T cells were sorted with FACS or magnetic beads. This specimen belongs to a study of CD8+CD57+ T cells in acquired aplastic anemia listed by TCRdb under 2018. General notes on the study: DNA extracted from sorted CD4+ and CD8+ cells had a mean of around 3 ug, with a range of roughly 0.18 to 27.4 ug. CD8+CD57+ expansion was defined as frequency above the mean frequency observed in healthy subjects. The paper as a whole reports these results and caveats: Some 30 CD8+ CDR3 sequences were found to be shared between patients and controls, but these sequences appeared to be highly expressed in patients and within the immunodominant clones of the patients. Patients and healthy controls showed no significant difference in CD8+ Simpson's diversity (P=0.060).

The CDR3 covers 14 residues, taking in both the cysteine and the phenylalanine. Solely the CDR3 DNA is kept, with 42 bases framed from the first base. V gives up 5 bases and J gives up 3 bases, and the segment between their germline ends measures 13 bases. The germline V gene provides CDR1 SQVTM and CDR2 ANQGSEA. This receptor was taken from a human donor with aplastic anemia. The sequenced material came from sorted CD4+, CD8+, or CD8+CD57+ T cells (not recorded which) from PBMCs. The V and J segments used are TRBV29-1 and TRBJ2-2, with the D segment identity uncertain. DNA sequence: TGCAGCGTTACACGTATGGGGTACACCGGGGAGCTGTTTTTT. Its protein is CSVTRMGYTGELFF.